The rows below give T cell receptor beta chains drawn from one sample of a study of cytomegalovirus exposure and HLA in healthy donors. Libraries were prepared by immunoSEQ multiplex PCR; TCRdb keeps only in-frame clonotypes and omits some of them. The sample holds approximately 140,000 clones, roughly 80% seen once. Sequenced: PBMCs. These receptors originate from a middle-aged man in good health and CMV-seropositive. Both conserved end residues are part of each CDR3. D genes are given only for firm matches. Clone sizes are given selectively: once, few, many, or a class where the clone is expanded.

len: 20; d_gene: .; j_gene: TRBJ2-4; v_gene: TRBV12-1; abundance: .; CDR3nt: TGTGCCAGCAGCTTCGGACTAGGGCGGCTTCCTCTTATAGCCAAAAACATTCAGTACTTC; CDR3aa: CASSFGLGRLPLIAKNIQYF
len: 14; d_gene: .; j_gene: TRBJ1-1; v_gene: TRBV19; abundance: .; CDR3nt: TGTGCCAGTAGTCAAGGGAGACCGAACACTGAAGCTTTCTTT; CDR3aa: CASSQGRPNTEAFF
len: 14; d_gene: .; j_gene: TRBJ1-3; v_gene: TRBV7-2; abundance: .; CDR3nt: TGTGCCAGCAGCTTCACAGGGCAGGGAAACACCATATATTTT; CDR3aa: CASSFTGQGNTIYF
len: 15; d_gene: .; j_gene: TRBJ2-3; v_gene: TRBV18; abundance: .; CDR3nt: TGTGCCAGCTCAAGAACCGAGGGTCTGGAGGGTACGCAGTATTTT; CDR3aa: CASSRTEGLEGTQYF
len: 15; d_gene: TRBD1; j_gene: TRBJ1-2; v_gene: TRBV9; abundance: .; CDR3nt: TGTGCCAGCAGGGCCGGGACAGCGACTTTCTATGGCTACACCTTC; CDR3aa: CASRAGTATFYGYTF
len: 14; d_gene: TRBD1; j_gene: TRBJ1-2; v_gene: TRBV7-9; abundance: .; CDR3nt: TGTGCCAGCAGCACTGAGACAGGGAAGTATGGCTACACCTTC; CDR3aa: CASSTETGKYGYTF
len: 14; d_gene: .; j_gene: TRBJ2-5; v_gene: TRBV29-1; abundance: .; CDR3nt: TGCAGCGTTGAGACCGGGAATGGGCAAGAGACCCAGTACTTC; CDR3aa: CSVETGNGQETQYF
len: 15; d_gene: .; j_gene: TRBJ2-3; v_gene: TRBV4-1; abundance: .; CDR3nt: TGCGCCAGCAGCCAATTAGGGAGTAGCACAGATACGCAGTATTTT; CDR3aa: CASSQLGSSTDTQYF
len: 16; d_gene: .; j_gene: TRBJ2-7; v_gene: TRBV21-1; abundance: .; CDR3nt: TGTGCCAGCAGCAAACGGTCGGGACAGGGGGTCCACGAGCAGTACTTC; CDR3aa: CASSKRSGQGVHEQYF
len: 17; d_gene: .; j_gene: TRBJ2-1; v_gene: TRBV11-3; abundance: .; CDR3nt: TGTGCCAGCAGCTTAACGGCGTGGGCCATCCCCTACAATGAGCAGTTCTTC; CDR3aa: CASSLTAWAIPYNEQFF
len: 14; d_gene: .; j_gene: TRBJ2-7; v_gene: TRBV2; abundance: .; CDR3nt: TGTGCCAGCAGTGAGCGGGGCCGCTCCTACGAGCAGTACTTC; CDR3aa: CASSERGRSYEQYF
len: 15; d_gene: .; j_gene: TRBJ1-5; v_gene: TRBV6-6; abundance: .; CDR3nt: TGTGCCAGCAGTTACTTCGGCCAGGGGACTCAGCCCCAGCATTTT; CDR3aa: CASSYFGQGTQPQHF
len: 13; d_gene: TRBD1; j_gene: TRBJ1-1; v_gene: TRBV30; abundance: .; CDR3nt: TGTGCCTGGAACAGGGGGAGTAACACTGAAGCTTTCTTT; CDR3aa: CAWNRGSNTEAFF
len: 14; d_gene: TRBD2; j_gene: TRBJ2-7; v_gene: TRBV7-9; abundance: .; CDR3nt: TGTGCCAGCAGCTCATCGACTAGCAGCTACGAGCAGTACTTC; CDR3aa: CASSSSTSSYEQYF
len: 16; d_gene: .; j_gene: TRBJ2-6; v_gene: TRBV7-9; abundance: few; CDR3nt: TGTGCCAGCAGCTGGCGACAGAACTCTGGGGCCAACGTCCTGACTTTC; CDR3aa: CASSWRQNSGANVLTF
len: 14; d_gene: TRBD2; j_gene: TRBJ2-7; v_gene: TRBV6-5; abundance: .; CDR3nt: TGTGCCACCCAGCAGCCTGCCGGGGGGGACGAGCAGTACTTC; CDR3aa: CATQQPAGGDEQYF
len: 12; d_gene: TRBD1; j_gene: TRBJ1-2; v_gene: TRBV30; abundance: .; CDR3nt: TGTGCCTGGAATGACAGGGCCTATGGCTACACCTTC; CDR3aa: CAWNDRAYGYTF
len: 13; d_gene: .; j_gene: TRBJ2-4; v_gene: TRBV15; abundance: .; CDR3nt: TGTGCCACCAGCAGAGATCGGAGGGAGGAAGAGTACTTC; CDR3aa: CATSRDRREEEYF
len: 13; d_gene: .; j_gene: TRBJ1-2; v_gene: TRBV5-1; abundance: .; CDR3nt: TGCGCCAGCCAATTATCAAGCGGCTATGGCTACACCTTC; CDR3aa: CASQLSSGYGYTF
len: 15; d_gene: TRBD1; j_gene: TRBJ1-2; v_gene: TRBV7-3; abundance: .; CDR3nt: TGTGCCAGCAGCGAAAAGAACAGGGGGCGGGGTGGCTACACCTTC; CDR3aa: CASSEKNRGRGGYTF
len: 14; d_gene: TRBD1; j_gene: TRBJ2-5; v_gene: TRBV5-1; abundance: once; CDR3nt: TGCGCCAGCTCGATCGGACAGGGCAGAGAGACCCAGTACTTC; CDR3aa: CASSIGQGRETQYF
len: 14; d_gene: .; j_gene: TRBJ1-5; v_gene: TRBV4-1; abundance: .; CDR3nt: TGCGCCAGCAGCCAAGTTTCGCTGGGGCGGCCCCAGCATTTT; CDR3aa: CASSQVSLGRPQHF
len: 13; d_gene: .; j_gene: TRBJ1-2; v_gene: TRBV10-3; abundance: few; CDR3nt: TGTGCCATCATGACGGGGGGGGCGGGTGGCTACACCTTC; CDR3aa: CAIMTGGAGGYTF
len: 15; d_gene: TRBD2; j_gene: TRBJ2-2; v_gene: TRBV5-1; abundance: .; CDR3nt: TGCGCCAGCAGCGGGACTAGCGGGAGCACCGGGGAGCTGTTTTTT; CDR3aa: CASSGTSGSTGELFF
len: 15; d_gene: .; j_gene: TRBJ2-1; v_gene: TRBV7-7; abundance: .; CDR3nt: TGTGCTAGCAGCTCTGCTCCCACGCGCTACAATGAGCAGTTCTTC; CDR3aa: CASSSAPTRYNEQFF
len: 17; d_gene: TRBD2; j_gene: TRBJ2-1; v_gene: TRBV5-6; abundance: few; CDR3nt: TGTGCCAGCAGCTTGGGTGGGACTAGCGGATTCTACAATGAGCAGTTCTTC; CDR3aa: CASSLGGTSGFYNEQFF
len: 17; d_gene: TRBD2; j_gene: TRBJ2-5; v_gene: TRBV5-4; abundance: .; CDR3nt: TGTGCCAGCAGCCTAGGGACTAGCGGGGGGGCAGGGGAGACCCAGTACTTC; CDR3aa: CASSLGTSGGAGETQYF
len: 15; d_gene: .; j_gene: TRBJ1-1; v_gene: TRBV9; abundance: .; CDR3nt: TGTGCCAGCAGCGGCTCGGGAGGTGGGGGGCCGGAAGCTTTCTTT; CDR3aa: CASSGSGGGGPEAFF
len: 13; d_gene: .; j_gene: TRBJ1-2; v_gene: TRBV5-5; abundance: few; CDR3nt: TGTGCCAGCAGCTTCAGCCCAACGGGTGGCTACACCTTC; CDR3aa: CASSFSPTGGYTF
len: 12; d_gene: .; j_gene: TRBJ1-1; v_gene: TRBV19; abundance: once; CDR3nt: TGTGCCAGTAGTATCAGGGACACTGAAGCTTTCTTT; CDR3aa: CASSIRDTEAFF
len: 15; d_gene: TRBD1; j_gene: TRBJ1-5; v_gene: TRBV7-8; abundance: .; CDR3nt: TGTGCCAGCAGCTCCCTCGACAGGGTTAATCAGCCCCAGCATTTT; CDR3aa: CASSSLDRVNQPQHF
len: 17; d_gene: .; j_gene: TRBJ2-1; v_gene: TRBV5-1; abundance: few; CDR3nt: TGCGCCAGCAGCTTGGGGGTAGGCGGGAAGCTCTACAATGAGCAGTTCTTC; CDR3aa: CASSLGVGGKLYNEQFF
len: 16; d_gene: .; j_gene: TRBJ2-4; v_gene: TRBV13; abundance: .; CDR3nt: TGTGCCAGCAGCTGGGACGGGGGTAGGGCCAAAAACATTCAGTACTTC; CDR3aa: CASSWDGGRAKNIQYF
len: 13; d_gene: .; j_gene: TRBJ1-2; v_gene: TRBV6-5; abundance: .; CDR3nt: TGTGCCAGCAGGCCTACTCCTAACTATGGCTACACCTTC; CDR3aa: CASRPTPNYGYTF
len: 16; d_gene: TRBD2; j_gene: TRBJ2-1; v_gene: TRBV5-5; abundance: .; CDR3nt: TGTGCCAGCAGCTTGGGATGGCTAGCGGGGGACAATGAGCAGTTCTTC; CDR3aa: CASSLGWLAGDNEQFF
len: 13; d_gene: .; j_gene: TRBJ2-7; v_gene: TRBV11-3; abundance: .; CDR3nt: TGTGCCAGCAGCTTACTCAGGGGCTACGAGCAGTACTTC; CDR3aa: CASSLLRGYEQYF
len: 17; d_gene: .; j_gene: TRBJ1-6; v_gene: TRBV7-9; abundance: .; CDR3nt: TGTGCCAGCAGCTTAGGGTGGTCTGTCCAGGGCGATTCACCCCTCCACTTT; CDR3aa: CASSLGWSVQGDSPLHF
len: 13; d_gene: .; j_gene: TRBJ1-6; v_gene: TRBV15; abundance: .; CDR3nt: TGTGCCACCAGGAGCTCCTATAATTCACCCCTCCACTTT; CDR3aa: CATRSSYNSPLHF
len: 16; d_gene: TRBD1; j_gene: TRBJ2-6; v_gene: TRBV6-1; abundance: .; CDR3nt: TGTGCCAGCAGTGTGACAGGGGGTACTGGGGCCAACGTCCTGACTTTC; CDR3aa: CASSVTGGTGANVLTF
len: 16; d_gene: .; j_gene: TRBJ1-1; v_gene: TRBV12-5; abundance: .; CDR3nt: TGTGCTAGTGGTTTGGTACTAGGGAGGATGAACACTGAAGCTTTCTTT; CDR3aa: CASGLVLGRMNTEAFF
len: 14; d_gene: TRBD1; j_gene: TRBJ2-5; v_gene: TRBV7-9; abundance: .; CDR3nt: TGTGCCAGCAGCCGAGACAGGGTTCCGGGGACCCAGTACTTC; CDR3aa: CASSRDRVPGTQYF
len: 14; d_gene: TRBD1; j_gene: TRBJ2-2; v_gene: TRBV14; abundance: .; CDR3nt: TGTGCCAGCAGCCAAAGCGCAGGGGGCGGGGAGCTGTTTTTT; CDR3aa: CASSQSAGGGELFF
len: 15; d_gene: TRBD1; j_gene: TRBJ2-3; v_gene: TRBV5-1; abundance: .; CDR3nt: TGCGCCAGCAGCTCAGGGACAGGGGGGACAGATACGCAGTATTTT; CDR3aa: CASSSGTGGTDTQYF